This passage covers 17 T cell receptor beta chains from one sample sequenced in a study of blood T cells in healthy people across ages. Together with a sample-barcoded 5' primer, a J-beta primer mix was included in a second PCR lasting 7 to 11 cycles. TCRdb recomputed calls from the 5' RACE reads with MiXCR, one row per CDR3 protein. Of hundreds of thousands of distinct CDR3 sequences detected, approximately 25% appear once; the ten largest clones hold more than 8%. These data were also reused for a study on T cells of mothers and their children.

Sequencing was performed on blood. These TCRs come from a boy between 10 and 17 years old in good health.

This clonotype was seen only a few times. The V and J genes are TRBV5-1 and TRBJ2-5; 14 nucleotides line up with TRBD2. The germline gives CDR1 SGHRS, CDR2 YFSETQ. This CDR3 has 18 amino acids. V was clipped by 4 bases and J by 5 bases; unmatched bases: 13. CDR3 protein: CASSEDPGTSGRRETQYF. DNA of the CDR3: TGCGCCAGCAGCGAAGATCCAGGGACTAGCGGGAGAAGGGAGACCCAGTACTTC.

In its sample, this clonotype was seen a few times. This chain uses TRBV29-1 with TRBJ2-7; TRBD1 might be the D (6 bases). The V end was cut by 7 bases, the J end by 2 bases, with 12 bases between. The CDR3 length is 12 residues. The germline V gene has CDR1 SQVTM and CDR2 ANQGSEA. CDR3 amino acids: CSARQDPYEQYF. The DNA of the CDR3 is TGCAGCGCTAGACAGGATCCCTACGAGCAGTACTTC.

This clonotype was counted between two and nine times. The J gene is TRBJ2-1, the V gene TRBV12-3 or TRBV12-4, with D uncertain. The CDR3 spans 12 residues. V dropped 3 bases and J dropped 9 bases, with 9 bases sitting between them. CDR3 nucleotides: TGTGCCAGCAGTTTCCCGTCGAGTGAGCAGTTCTTC. It codes for CASSFPSSEQFF.

Points on this clonotype: The junction does not match germline at one end; this may be a read error. V gene TRBV25-1 combines with J gene TRBJ1-3; tentative D call: TRBD1 (5 bases). CDR3 length: 15 residues. Germline loops: CDR1 MGHDK, CDR2 SYGVNS. CDR3 protein: CASSPRGYSGNAIYF. CDR3 DNA sequence: TGTGCCAGCAGTCCTAGGGGATACTCTGGAAACGCCATATATTTT.

This chain links TRBV27 with TRBJ1-1; a weak D match, TRBD1 (5 bases). Germline V gives CDR1 MNHEY, CDR2 SMNVEV (reference sequence). This CDR3 comprises 14 residues. V lost 3 bases and J lost 5, with 13 bases in between. CDR3 sequence: CASSLAGLATEAFF. The CDR3 region has the DNA TGTGCCAGCAGTTTGGCAGGGCTTGCTACTGAAGCTTTCTTT.

This clonotype appeared a few times. The J gene is TRBJ2-1, the V gene TRBV5-6; 12 bases are a match to TRBD1. Germline loops: CDR1 SGHDT, CDR2 YYEEEE. After removal of 3 bases from V and 9 bases from J, the junction contained 4 bases not matched to a gene. The CDR3 is 14 residues long. This chain's CDR3 is CASSYGTGGGEQFF. CDR3 bases: TGTGCCAGCAGCTACGGGACAGGGGGCGGTGAGCAGTTCTTC.

This clonotype showed up many times. The chain is built from TRBV14 and TRBJ2-7; 7 positions agree with TRBD2. From germline, CDR1 is SGHDN and CDR2 FVKESK. Germline trimming cut 4 bases from V and 5 bases from J; bases unmatched to any gene: 17. The CDR3 runs to 17 residues. The CDR3 DNA reads TGTGCCAGCAGCCCGCGTATCCCCAGCGGGGTCTGGCACGAGCAGTACTTC. It specifies CASSPRIPSGVWHEQYF.

This clonotype was seen only a few times. The V gene is TRBV29-1, the J gene TRBJ2-2; D unresolved. Germline V gene sequence: CDR1 SQVTM, CDR2 ANQGSEA. The V and J ends lost 4 bases and 3 bases respectively, with 15 bases between them. The CDR3 covers 15 residues. The CDR3 nucleotides are TGCAGCGTTGCGCCTGACGGGTTTGACACCGGGGAGCTGTTTTTT. Protein: CSVAPDGFDTGELFF.

The chain uses TRBV28 and TRBJ1-2, with D uncertain. Germline V gene data show CDR1 as MDHEN and CDR2 as SYDVKM. The CDR3 sequence is 14 residues long. Trimming shortened V by 3 bases and J by 4 bases, and 12 bases separated the two germline ends. The chain's CDR3 is CASSFKGLRYGYTF. The CDR3 DNA reads TGTGCCAGCAGTTTTAAGGGCCTTCGCTATGGCTACACCTTC.

J is TRBJ2-2 and V is TRBV19; D is ambiguous. V was cut by 3 bases and J by 4 bases, with 6 bases left in between. CDR1 and CDR2 from the germline V gene are LNHDA and SQIVND (reference sequence). The CDR3 has 13 residues. The CDR3 DNA sequence: TGTGCCAGTAGTATCTCGGGCACCGGGGAGCTGTTTTTT. This translates into CASSISGTGELFF.

This clonotype appeared many times. The chain joins TRBV7-2 to TRBJ2-7; 9 bases map to TRBD1. This CDR3 is built from 15 residues. The V and J ends lost 5 bases and 4 bases, in that order; junction bases with no gene match: 9. Germline values: CDR1 SGHTA, CDR2 FQGNSA. The CDR3 loop reads CASSQDTGGGYEQYF. CDR3 nucleotides: TGTGCCAGCAGCCAAGATACAGGGGGCGGATACGAGCAGTACTTC.

This sequence joins TRBV7-9 and TRBJ2-1; 9 nucleotides match TRBD2. Per the germline V gene, CDR1 is SEHNR and CDR2 is FQNEAQ (reference sequence). V dropped 7 bases and J dropped 7; count of bases not matched to a gene: 14. The CDR3 has 16 residues. DNA of the CDR3: TGTGCCAGCACTAACAGCGGCCTAGCGGGACGTAATGAGCAGTTCTTC. It encodes CASTNSGLAGRNEQFF. The variable domain in full, completed from reference TRBV7-9 and TRBJ2-1, reads DTGVSQNPRHKITKRGQNVTFRCDPISEHNRLYWYRQTLGQGPEFLTYFQNEAQLEKSRLLSDRFSAERPKGSFSTLEIQRTEQGDSAMYLCASTNSGLAGRNEQFFGPGTRLTVL.

The J gene is TRBJ1-1, the V gene TRBV20-1; unclear D gene. Trimming shortened V by 1 base and J by 0 bases, and 6 bases separated the two germline ends. The V gene's germline CDR1 is DFQATT and CDR2 SNEGSKA (reference sequence). This CDR3 is 13 amino acids long. CDR3 loop: CSARVILNTEAFF. Written as DNA, the CDR3 is TGCAGTGCTAGAGTAATTCTGAACACTGAAGCTTTCTTT.

The chain uses TRBV28 and TRBJ1-1; maybe TRBD1 (5 bases). CDR1 is MDHEN and CDR2 is SYDVKM in the germline V gene. There are 14 residues in the CDR3. V lost 5 bases, J lost 3 bases, and 13 bases lay in between. The CDR3, as DNA: TGTGCCAGCAGTCTGGGGCCTTTTTACACTGAAGCTTTCTTT. Translated: CASSLGPFYTEAFF.

This clonotype was detected only a few times. The V and J genes are TRBV4-1 and TRBJ1-1, with 7 bases aligning to TRBD1. The trim removed 2 bases at V and 8 bases at J, leaving 8 bases unmatched. This CDR3 comprises 14 residues. Germline lookup yields CDR1 MGHRA and CDR2 YSYEKL. This CDR3 reads CASSQPALTGEAFF. The CDR3 coding sequence is TGCGCCAGCAGCCAACCCGCCTTGACAGGGGAAGCTTTCTTT.

This clonotype was seen only a few times. The chain uses TRBV5-1 and TRBJ2-4; the D is unclear. Germline V gene data show CDR1 as SGHRS and CDR2 as YFSETQ. The CDR3 runs to 15 residues. V was shortened by 3 bases and J by 3 bases, with 13 bases between the two germline ends. DNA for the CDR3: TGCGCCAGCAGCTCAATAGCCGGTTACAAAAACATTCAGTACTTC. As protein: CASSSIAGYKNIQYF.

In its sample, this clonotype was seen a few times. This chain uses TRBV20-1 with TRBJ2-2; D gene uncertain. The CDR3 is 14 amino acids. Germline V gene lookup returns CDR1 DFQATT and CDR2 SNEGSKA (reference sequence). V dropped 0 bases and J dropped 4 bases, with 9 bases sitting between them. This CDR3 is CSARDPKGTGELFF. CDR3 in DNA: TGCAGTGCTAGAGACCCCAAGGGCACCGGGGAGCTGTTTTTT.